Many counts were recorded for the clone carrying this TCR beta chain. The antigen remains unidentified. TCRdb re-called the 5' RACE reads with MiXCR, one entry per CDR3 protein. Of 250,000 or so distinct CDR3 sequences in the sample, approximately 8.6% were seen once. This entry is derived from a study of identical twins. The junction had 3 bases not matched to a gene; V was cut back by 3 bases and J by 4 bases. In germline, CDR1 is SGHAT, CDR2 FQNNGV. The CDR3 extends over 13 amino acids. Study observations and caveats: Whereas memory repertoires showed no such difference, abundant cord blood beta clonotypes carried fewer insertions. Sequences that were out-of-frame, alpha and twin-shared displayed an excess of low generation probability.

These data were also reused for a study on yellow fever vaccine responses in identical twins.

The clonotype was recovered from a woman aged 18 to 35 in good health. Material for sequencing was CD8+ T cells sorted from blood. The rearrangement links TRBV11-2 to TRBJ2-7, with TRBD1 matching 7 bases. CDR3 sequence reads: CASSFGRGYEQYF. DNA for the CDR3: TGTGCCAGCAGCTTTGGCAGGGGGTACGAGCAGTACTTC.